The 2 T cell receptor beta chains reported below all come from one sample, sequenced in a study of blood T cell repertoires in COVID-19. Clones were read by immunoSEQ multiplex PCR, and TCRdb kept only the in-frame ones, dropping some. The sample lists 250,000 to 300,000 clones, over 80% seen once, with 5.5% to 8% in the top ten. The sequenced sample was peripheral blood. The receptor set was obtained from a woman aged 50 to 60 with COVID-19, enrolled during active disease.

This clone was counted between two and nine times. The V gene is TRBV15, the J gene TRBJ2-5; 7 bases are a match to TRBD1. This CDR3 region has 15 residues. Per the germline V gene, CDR1 is LNHNV and CDR2 is YYDKDF (reference sequence). J gave up 3 bases and V 3 bases, and 7 bases lay outside the gene matches. CDR3 coding DNA: TGTGCCACCAGCAGGACAGACAGGGTGGAAGAGACCCAGTACTTC. It translates to CATSRTDRVEETQYF.

V and J are TRBV30 and TRBJ2-7, with TRBD2 identical over 7 bases. Trimming removed 3 bases from V and 1 base from J; junction bases left unmatched: 12. The V gene's germline CDR1 is GTSNPN and CDR2 SVGIG (reference sequence). The CDR3 sequence is 16 residues long. DNA of the CDR3: TGTGCCTGGAGCGAGGGACTAATGGACCCTTCCTACGAGCAGTACTTC. Translated, it gives CAWSEGLMDPSYEQYF. Together with reference TRBV30 and TRBJ2-7, the CDR3 gives the full variable domain: SQTIHQWPATLVQPVGSPLSLECTVEGTSNPNLYWYRQAAGRGLQLLFYSVGIGQISSEVPQNLSASRPQDRQFILSSKKLLLSDSGFYLCAWSEGLMDPSYEQYFGPGTRLTVT.